Listed below are T cell receptor beta chains from one sample, sequenced in a study of glioma-infiltrating T cells. TCRdb re-analysed the multiplex PCR reads in MiXCR, keeping a single row per CDR3 protein. The profile shows around 130,000 distinct CDR3 sequences, roughly a quarter of them singletons. Sequencing was performed on glioma tissue, nonneoplastic brain tissue, or PBMCs (not recorded which). The source is a human donor with low-grade glioma or glioblastoma, undergoing nonglioma brain surgery, or in good health (not recorded which). CDR3s include the opening cysteine and the closing phenylalanine or tryptophan. Fields, in order: J gene, D gene, clone size, V gene, CDR3 DNA, CDR3 protein. A D gene is named only where the DNA matches it firmly. Only some rows state a clone size, as once, few, many or a class for expanded clones.

TRBJ1-1,TRBD1,many,TRBV6-1,TGTGCCAGCAGTCGTTGGAGACAGGGGCAGAACACTGAAGCTTTCTTT,CASSRWRQGQNTEAFF
TRBJ1-6,TRBD1,many,TRBV20-1,TGCAGTGCTAACAGGGGAAATTCACCCCTCCACTTT,CSANRGNSPLHF
TRBJ1-5,TRBD1,-,TRBV19,TGTGCCAGCGGGACAGTATACAATCAGCCCCAGCATTTT,CASGTVYNQPQHF
TRBJ2-3,TRBD2,many,TRBV6-2/TRBV6-3,TGTGCCAGCAGTTACTCAGGGACTAGCCAATTAAGGGATACGCAGTATTTT,CASSYSGTSQLRDTQYF
TRBJ1-1,TRBD1,few,TRBV29-1,TGCAGCGTTGTTGACCGGACAGGGGGTACTGAAGCTTTCTTT,CSVVDRTGGTEAFF
TRBJ2-1,-,-,TRBV24-1,TGTGCCACCAGTGACCACACCAGGAGCTCCTACAATGAGCAGTTCTTC,CATSDHTRSSYNEQFF
TRBJ2-3,-,few,TRBV9,TGTGCCAGCACCACGGGAGCTGCTAGCACAGATACGCAGTATTTT,CASTTGAASTDTQYF
TRBJ1-5,-,few,TRBV12-3/TRBV12-4,TGTGCCAGCAGCTCTCCCCCGGGGCAGCCCCAGCATTTT,CASSSPPGQPQHF
TRBJ1-1,TRBD1,-,TRBV3-1,TGTGCCAGCAGCCAAGCAGGGGGCCGGAACACTGAAGCTTTGTTT,CASSQAGGRNTEALF
TRBJ1-1,-,many,TRBV20-1,TGCAGTGCTAGTCGTGCTTTCAACACTGAAGCTTTCTTT,CSASRAFNTEAFF
TRBJ2-1,TRBD2,many,TRBV27,TGTGCCAGCAGGCCGACTAGCCCCTACAATGAGCAGTTCTTC,CASRPTSPYNEQFF
TRBJ2-3,-,many,TRBV14,TGTGCCAGCAGCCGGTCCCAGACAGATACGCAGTATTTT,CASSRSQTDTQYF
TRBJ2-1,-,few,TRBV3-1,TGTGCCAGCAGCCAAGTGTTCGTCGGGGAGCAGTTCTTC,CASSQVFVGEQFF
TRBJ1-6,-,many,TRBV27,TGTGCCAGCAGTTTGGTCCAGGGTGGTTCACCCCTCCACTTT,CASSLVQGGSPLHF
TRBJ1-2,-,-,TRBV12-3/TRBV12-4,TGTGCCAGCAGTTTATTCCAGGGGAACTATGGCTACACCTTC,CASSLFQGNYGYTF
TRBJ2-1,-,-,TRBV6-4,TGTGCCAGCAGTGAGTCGGCTACCCCTGGCAATGAGCAGTTCTTC,CASSESATPGNEQFF
TRBJ2-1,-,many,TRBV7-9,TGTGCCAGCAGCTTAGGGGGGGCAGGGAATGAGCAGTTCTTC,CASSLGGAGNEQFF
TRBJ2-3,-,many,TRBV28,TGTGCCAGCAGTTTAAGCAGGGACCTCACAGATACGCAGTATTTT,CASSLSRDLTDTQYF
TRBJ2-1,-,many,TRBV30,TGTGCCTGGAGTACAGCTAAGTACAATGAGCAGTTCTTC,CAWSTAKYNEQFF
TRBJ1-1,-,-,TRBV18,TGTGCCAGCTCACCAGACGGGCCCTACACTGAAGCTTTCTTT,CASSPDGPYTEAFF
TRBJ2-2,TRBD1,few,TRBV7-2,TGCGCCAGCAGCCCCGGGACAGAGAACACCGGGGAGCTGTTTTTT,CASSPGTENTGELFF
TRBJ1-1,-,-,TRBV3-1,TGTGCCAGCAGCCCCTCCCGACAGGTGGAACAAGCTTGCTTT,CASSPSRQVEQACF
TRBJ1-5,-,-,TRBV4-1,TGCGCCAGCAGCCAACCCCGTACGGGCGCCTCCGCCAATCAGCCCCAGCATTTT,CASSQPRTGASANQPQHF
TRBJ2-5,-,few,TRBV28,TGTGCCAGCAGTTCTAGGGGGGAGACCCAGTACTTC,CASSSRGETQYF
TRBJ2-1,TRBD2,few,TRBV7-3,TGTGCCAGGCGACTAGCGTCAGGCAATGAGCAGTTCTTC,CARRLASGNEQFF
TRBJ1-5,-,once,TRBV9,TGTGCCAGCAGCGTAGCGCCAGGACAGCCCCAGCATTTT,CASSVAPGQPQHF
TRBJ2-1,-,many,TRBV20-1,TGCAGTGCGGGAGGCCCGAACAATGAGCAGTTCTTC,CSAGGPNNEQFF
TRBJ2-1,-,-,TRBV20-1,TGCAGTGTTGTATGGGGGCTCGATGAGCAGTTCTTC,CSVVWGLDEQFF
TRBJ1-5,-,few,TRBV2,TGTGCCAGCAGTGCAGCAGGGTTCGGCAATCAGCCCCAGCATTTT,CASSAAGFGNQPQHF
TRBJ2-1,TRBD2,-,TRBV7-2,TGTGCCAGCAGCTTAGTATCTAGCGAGGGACTATACAATGAGCAGTTCTTC,CASSLVSSEGLYNEQFF
TRBJ2-4,-,-,TRBV4-1,TGCGCCAGCAGCCCCTGGGGGGTCAAAAACATTCAGTACTTC,CASSPWGVKNIQYF
TRBJ2-3,-,few,TRBV7-9,TGTGCCAGCAGCCCCTCCCCCCGGGGCACAGATACGCAGTATTTT,CASSPSPRGTDTQYF
TRBJ1-6,-,many,TRBV20-1,TGCAGTGCTAGGGTGGGTAGGCCTAATTCACCCCTCCACTTT,CSARVGRPNSPLHF
TRBJ2-5,-,-,TRBV30,TGTGCCTGGAGTGTATTGGTGACCGAGACCCAGTACTTC,CAWSVLVTETQYF
TRBJ2-5,TRBD2,many,TRBV20-1,TGCAGTGCTGGTAGCGGGGGGGATGAGACCCAGTACTTC,CSAGSGGDETQYF
TRBJ1-2,TRBD1,many,TRBV6-1,TGTGCCAGCAGTTGGACAGGGGCTGGCTACACCTTC,CASSWTGAGYTF
TRBJ1-1,TRBD1,-,TRBV4-1,TGCGCCAGCAGCCAAGATCGGGACAGCATGAACACTGAAGCTTTCTTT,CASSQDRDSMNTEAFF
TRBJ2-3,-,many,TRBV6-1,TGTGCCAGCAAGGACCACAGCGGATATTTT,CASKDHSGYF
TRBJ2-1,TRBD1,-,TRBV18,TGTGCCAGCCGGACAGGGGGCCAAAATGAGCAGTTCTTC,CASRTGGQNEQFF
TRBJ1-1,-,few,TRBV7-6,TGTGCCAGCAGCTCGACACGGAACACTGAAGCTTTCTTT,CASSSTRNTEAFF
TRBJ1-1,-,-,TRBV7-3,TGTGCCAGCAGCTTAACGAAGGGGGGTTACACTGAAGCTTTCTTT,CASSLTKGGYTEAFF